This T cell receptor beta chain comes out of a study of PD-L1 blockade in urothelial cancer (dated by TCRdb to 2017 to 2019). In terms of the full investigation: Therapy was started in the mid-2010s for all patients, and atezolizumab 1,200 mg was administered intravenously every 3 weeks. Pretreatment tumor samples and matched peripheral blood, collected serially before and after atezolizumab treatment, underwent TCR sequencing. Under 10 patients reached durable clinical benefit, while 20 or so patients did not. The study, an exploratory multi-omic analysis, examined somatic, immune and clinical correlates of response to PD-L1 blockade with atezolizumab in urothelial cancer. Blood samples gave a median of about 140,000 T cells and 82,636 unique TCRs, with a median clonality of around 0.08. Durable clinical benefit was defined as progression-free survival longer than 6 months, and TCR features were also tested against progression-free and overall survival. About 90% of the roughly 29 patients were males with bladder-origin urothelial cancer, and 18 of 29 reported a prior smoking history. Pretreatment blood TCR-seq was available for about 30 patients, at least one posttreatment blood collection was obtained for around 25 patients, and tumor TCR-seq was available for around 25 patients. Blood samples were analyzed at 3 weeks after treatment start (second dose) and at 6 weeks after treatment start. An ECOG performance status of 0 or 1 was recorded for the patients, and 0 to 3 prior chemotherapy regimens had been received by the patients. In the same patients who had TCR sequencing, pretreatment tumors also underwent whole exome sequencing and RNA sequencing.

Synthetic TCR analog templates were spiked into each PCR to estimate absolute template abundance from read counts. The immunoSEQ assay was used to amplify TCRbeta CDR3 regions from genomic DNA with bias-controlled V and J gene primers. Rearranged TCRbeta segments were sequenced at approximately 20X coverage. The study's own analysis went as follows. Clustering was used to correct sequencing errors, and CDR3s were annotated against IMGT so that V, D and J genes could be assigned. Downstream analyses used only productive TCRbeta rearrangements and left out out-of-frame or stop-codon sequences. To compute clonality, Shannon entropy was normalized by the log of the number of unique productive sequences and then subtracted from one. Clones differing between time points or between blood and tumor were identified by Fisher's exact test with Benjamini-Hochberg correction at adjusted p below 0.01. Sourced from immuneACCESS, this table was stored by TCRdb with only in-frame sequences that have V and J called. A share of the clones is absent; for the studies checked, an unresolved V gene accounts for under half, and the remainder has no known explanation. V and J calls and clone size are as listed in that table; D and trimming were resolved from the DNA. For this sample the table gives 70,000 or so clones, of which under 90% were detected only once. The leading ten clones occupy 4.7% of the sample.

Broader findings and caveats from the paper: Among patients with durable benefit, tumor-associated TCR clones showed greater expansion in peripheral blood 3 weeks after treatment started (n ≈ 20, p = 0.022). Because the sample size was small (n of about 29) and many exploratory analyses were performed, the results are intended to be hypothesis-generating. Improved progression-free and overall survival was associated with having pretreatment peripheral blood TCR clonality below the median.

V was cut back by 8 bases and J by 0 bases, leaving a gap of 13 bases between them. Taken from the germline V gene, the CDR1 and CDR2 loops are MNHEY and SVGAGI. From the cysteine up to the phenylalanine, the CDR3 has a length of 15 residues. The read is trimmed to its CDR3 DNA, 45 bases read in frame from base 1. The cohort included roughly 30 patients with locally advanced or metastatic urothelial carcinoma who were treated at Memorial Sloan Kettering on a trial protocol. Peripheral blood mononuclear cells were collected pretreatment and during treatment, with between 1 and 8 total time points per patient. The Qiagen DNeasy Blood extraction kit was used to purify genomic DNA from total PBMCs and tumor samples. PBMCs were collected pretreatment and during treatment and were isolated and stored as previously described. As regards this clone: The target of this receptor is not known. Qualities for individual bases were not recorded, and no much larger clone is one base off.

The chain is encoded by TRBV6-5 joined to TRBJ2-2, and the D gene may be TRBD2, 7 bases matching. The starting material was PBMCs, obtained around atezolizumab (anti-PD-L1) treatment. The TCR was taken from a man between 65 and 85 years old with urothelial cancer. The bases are TGTGCCAGCGGTGGGGGGGCAGCGAACACCGGGGAGCTGTTTTTT. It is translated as CASGGGAANTGELFF.